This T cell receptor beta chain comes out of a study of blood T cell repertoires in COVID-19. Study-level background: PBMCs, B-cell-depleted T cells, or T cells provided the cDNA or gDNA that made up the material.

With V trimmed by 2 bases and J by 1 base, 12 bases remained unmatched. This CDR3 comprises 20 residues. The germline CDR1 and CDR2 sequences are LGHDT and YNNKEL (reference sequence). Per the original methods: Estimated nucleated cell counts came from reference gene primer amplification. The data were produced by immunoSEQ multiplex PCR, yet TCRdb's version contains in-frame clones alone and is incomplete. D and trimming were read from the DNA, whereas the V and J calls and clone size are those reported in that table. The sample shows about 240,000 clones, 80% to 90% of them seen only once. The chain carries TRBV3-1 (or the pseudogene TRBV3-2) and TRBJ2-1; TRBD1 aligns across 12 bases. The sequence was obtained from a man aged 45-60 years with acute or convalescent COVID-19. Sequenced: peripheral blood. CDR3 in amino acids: CASSQRQGQGAGGSYNEQFF. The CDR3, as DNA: TGTGCCAGCAGCCAACGCCAGGGACAGGGGGCTGGCGGGTCCTACAATGAGCAGTTCTTC.